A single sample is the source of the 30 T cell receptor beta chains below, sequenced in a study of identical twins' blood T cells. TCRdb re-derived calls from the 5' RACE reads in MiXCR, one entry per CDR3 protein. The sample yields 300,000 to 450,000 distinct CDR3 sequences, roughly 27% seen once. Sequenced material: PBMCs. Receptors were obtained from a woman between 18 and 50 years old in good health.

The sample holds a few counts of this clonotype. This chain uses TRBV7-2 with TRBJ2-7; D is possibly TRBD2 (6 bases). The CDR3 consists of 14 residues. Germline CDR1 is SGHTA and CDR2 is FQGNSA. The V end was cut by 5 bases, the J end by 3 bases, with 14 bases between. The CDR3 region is CASSLASGFYEQYF. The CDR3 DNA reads TGTGCCAGCAGCCTCGCGAGCGGGTTCTACGAGCAGTACTTC.

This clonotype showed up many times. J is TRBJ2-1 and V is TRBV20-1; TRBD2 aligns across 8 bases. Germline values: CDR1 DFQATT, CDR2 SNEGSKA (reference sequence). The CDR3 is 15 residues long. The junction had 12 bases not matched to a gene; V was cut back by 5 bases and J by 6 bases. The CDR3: CSAAGGGRRFNEQFF. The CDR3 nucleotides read TGCAGTGCTGCGGGGGGCGGGCGGAGATTCAATGAGCAGTTCTTC.

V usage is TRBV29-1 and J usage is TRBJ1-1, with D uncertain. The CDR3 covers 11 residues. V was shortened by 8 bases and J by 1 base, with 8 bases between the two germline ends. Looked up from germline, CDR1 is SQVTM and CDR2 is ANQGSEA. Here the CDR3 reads CSSTENTEAFF. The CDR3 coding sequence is TGCAGCAGTACAGAGAACACTGAAGCTTTCTTT.

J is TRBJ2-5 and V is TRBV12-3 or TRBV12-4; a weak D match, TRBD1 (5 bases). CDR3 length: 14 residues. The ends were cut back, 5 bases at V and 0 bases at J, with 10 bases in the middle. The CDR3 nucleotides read TGTGCCAGCAGTCGGACATCCCACCAAGAGACCCAGTACTTC. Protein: CASSRTSHQETQYF.

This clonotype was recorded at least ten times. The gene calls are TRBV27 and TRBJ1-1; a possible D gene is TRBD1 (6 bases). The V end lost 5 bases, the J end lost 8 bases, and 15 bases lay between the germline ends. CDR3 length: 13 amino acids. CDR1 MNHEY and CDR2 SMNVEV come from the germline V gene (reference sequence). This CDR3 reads CASSNRAYQEAFF. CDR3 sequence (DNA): TGTGCCAGCAGTAACAGGGCCTACCAAGAAGCTTTCTTT.

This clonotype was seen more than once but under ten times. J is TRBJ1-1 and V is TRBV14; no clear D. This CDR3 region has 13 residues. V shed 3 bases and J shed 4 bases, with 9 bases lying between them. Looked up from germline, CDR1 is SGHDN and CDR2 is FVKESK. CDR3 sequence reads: CASSHGPATEAFF. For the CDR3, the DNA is TGTGCCAGCAGCCATGGTCCGGCCACTGAAGCTTTCTTT.

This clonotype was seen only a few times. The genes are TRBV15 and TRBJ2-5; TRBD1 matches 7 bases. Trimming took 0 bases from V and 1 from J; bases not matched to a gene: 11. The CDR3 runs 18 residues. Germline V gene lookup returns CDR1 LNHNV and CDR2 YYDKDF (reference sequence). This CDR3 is CATSRELKNRGSQETQYF. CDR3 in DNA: TGTGCCACCAGCAGAGAACTCAAAAACAGGGGTTCCCAAGAGACCCAGTACTTC.

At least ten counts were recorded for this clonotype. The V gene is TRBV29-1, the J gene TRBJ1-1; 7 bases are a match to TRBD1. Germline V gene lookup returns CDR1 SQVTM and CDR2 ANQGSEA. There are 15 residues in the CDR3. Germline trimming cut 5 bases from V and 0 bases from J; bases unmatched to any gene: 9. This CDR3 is CSVRQGRTMNTEAFF. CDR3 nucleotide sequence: TGCAGCGTTCGACAGGGTCGAACTATGAACACTGAAGCTTTCTTT.

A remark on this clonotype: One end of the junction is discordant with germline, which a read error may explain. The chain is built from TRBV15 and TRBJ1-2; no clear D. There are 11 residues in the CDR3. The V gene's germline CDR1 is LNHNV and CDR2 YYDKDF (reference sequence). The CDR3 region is CATEANHGYTF. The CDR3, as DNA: TGTGCCACGGAAGCTAACCATGGCTACACCTTC.

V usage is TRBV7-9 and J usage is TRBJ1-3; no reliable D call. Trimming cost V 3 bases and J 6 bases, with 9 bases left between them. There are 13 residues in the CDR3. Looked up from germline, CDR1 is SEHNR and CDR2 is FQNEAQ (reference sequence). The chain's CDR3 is CASSLGLENTIYF. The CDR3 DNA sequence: TGTGCCAGCAGCTTGGGGTTGGAAAACACCATATATTTT.

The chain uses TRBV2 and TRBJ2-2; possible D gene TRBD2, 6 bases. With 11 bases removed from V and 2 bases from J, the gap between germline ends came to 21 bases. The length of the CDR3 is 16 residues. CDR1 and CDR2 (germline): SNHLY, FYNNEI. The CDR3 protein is CAGTLFGGLNTGELFF. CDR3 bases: TGTGCCGGAACGCTCTTCGGGGGACTTAACACCGGGGAGCTGTTTTTT.

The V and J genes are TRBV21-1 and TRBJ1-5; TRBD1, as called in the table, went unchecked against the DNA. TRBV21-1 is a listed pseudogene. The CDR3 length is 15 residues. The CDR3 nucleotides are TGTGCCAGCAGCAAAGTTAGGGGGAGCAATCAGCCCCAGCATTTT. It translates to CASSKVRGSNQPQHF.

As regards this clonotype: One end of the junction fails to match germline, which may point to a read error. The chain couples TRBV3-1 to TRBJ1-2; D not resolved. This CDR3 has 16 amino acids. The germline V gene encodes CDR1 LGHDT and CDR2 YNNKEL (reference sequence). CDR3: CASSYRVTPFNDGYTF. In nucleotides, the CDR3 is TGTGCCAGCAGCTATCGGGTCACCCCATTTAACGATGGCTACACCTTC.

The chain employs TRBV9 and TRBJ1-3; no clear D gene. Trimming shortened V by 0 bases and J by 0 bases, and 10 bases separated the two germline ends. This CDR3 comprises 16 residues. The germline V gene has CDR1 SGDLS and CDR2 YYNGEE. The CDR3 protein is CASSVGGQPSGNTIYF. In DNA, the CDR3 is TGTGCCAGCAGCGTAGGAGGGCAGCCCTCTGGAAACACCATATATTTT.

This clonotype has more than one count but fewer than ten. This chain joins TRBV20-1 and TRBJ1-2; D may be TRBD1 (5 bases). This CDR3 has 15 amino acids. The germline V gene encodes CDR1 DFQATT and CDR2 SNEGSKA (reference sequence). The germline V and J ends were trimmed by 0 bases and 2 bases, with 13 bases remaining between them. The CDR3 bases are TGCAGTGCTAGAGATTGGGGCAGCGCCAACTATGGCTACACCTTC. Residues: CSARDWGSANYGYTF.

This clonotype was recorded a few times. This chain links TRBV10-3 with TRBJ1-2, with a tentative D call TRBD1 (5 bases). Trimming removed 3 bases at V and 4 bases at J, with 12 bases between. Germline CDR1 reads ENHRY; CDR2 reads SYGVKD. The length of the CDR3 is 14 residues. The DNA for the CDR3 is TGTGCCATCAGTGAATCGACAGAAAGCTATGGCTACACCTTC. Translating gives CAISESTESYGYTF.

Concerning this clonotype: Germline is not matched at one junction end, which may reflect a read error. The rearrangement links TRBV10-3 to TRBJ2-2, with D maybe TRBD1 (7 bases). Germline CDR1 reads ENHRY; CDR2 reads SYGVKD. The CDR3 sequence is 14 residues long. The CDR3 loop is CTISPGQNTGGLFF. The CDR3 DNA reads TGTACCATCAGTCCGGGACAGAACACCGGGGGGCTGTTTTTT.

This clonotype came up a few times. CDR3 sequence reads: CASSSVPGRGDTQYF. The CDR3 DNA reads TGTGCCAGCAGTTCGGTCCCGGGACGGGGAGATACGCAGTATTTT. The chain combines TRBV11-3 with TRBJ2-3, with D perhaps given as TRBD1 or TRBD2 (5 bases each). In germline, CDR1 is SGHNT, CDR2 YENEEA. V was cut by 6 bases and J by 5 bases, with 18 bases left in between. This CDR3 comprises 15 residues.

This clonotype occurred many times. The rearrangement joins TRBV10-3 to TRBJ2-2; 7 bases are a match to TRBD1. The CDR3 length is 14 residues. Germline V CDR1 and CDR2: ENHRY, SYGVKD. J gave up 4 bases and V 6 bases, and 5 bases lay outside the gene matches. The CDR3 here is CAISEDRITGELFF. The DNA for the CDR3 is TGTGCCATCAGCGAGGACAGGATCACCGGGGAGCTGTTTTTT.

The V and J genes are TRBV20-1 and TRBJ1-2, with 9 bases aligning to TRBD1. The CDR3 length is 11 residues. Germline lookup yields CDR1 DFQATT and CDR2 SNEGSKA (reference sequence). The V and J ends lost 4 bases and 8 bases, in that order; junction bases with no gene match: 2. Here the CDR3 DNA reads TGCAGTGCTACAGGGACAGGGGGCTACACCTTC. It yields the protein CSATGTGGYTF.

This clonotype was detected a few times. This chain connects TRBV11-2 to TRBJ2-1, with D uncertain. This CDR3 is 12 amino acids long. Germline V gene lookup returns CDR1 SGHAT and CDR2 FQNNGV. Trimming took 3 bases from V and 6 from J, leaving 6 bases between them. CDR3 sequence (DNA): TGTGCCAGCAGCTTTCCCAGCAATGAGCAGTTCTTC. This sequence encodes CASSFPSNEQFF. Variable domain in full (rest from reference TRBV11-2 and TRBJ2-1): EAGVAQSPRYKIIEKRQSVAFWCNPISGHATLYWYQQILGQGPKLLIQFQNNGVVDDSQLPKDRFSAERLKGVDSTLKIQPAKLEDSAVYLCASSFPSNEQFFGPGTRLTVL.

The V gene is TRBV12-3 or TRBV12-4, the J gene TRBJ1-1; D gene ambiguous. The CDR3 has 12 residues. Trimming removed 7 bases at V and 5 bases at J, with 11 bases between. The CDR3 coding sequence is TGTGCCAGCATAATGGCGGGAACTGAAGCTTTCTTT. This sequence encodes CASIMAGTEAFF.

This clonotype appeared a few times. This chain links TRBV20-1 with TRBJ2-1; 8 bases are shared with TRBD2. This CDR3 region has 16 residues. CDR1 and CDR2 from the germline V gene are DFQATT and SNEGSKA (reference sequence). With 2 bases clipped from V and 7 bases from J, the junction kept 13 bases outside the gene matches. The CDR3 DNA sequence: TGCAGTGCTAGATTTCCCAAGCGGGGGCCAAGTAATGAGCAGTTCTTC. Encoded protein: CSARFPKRGPSNEQFF.

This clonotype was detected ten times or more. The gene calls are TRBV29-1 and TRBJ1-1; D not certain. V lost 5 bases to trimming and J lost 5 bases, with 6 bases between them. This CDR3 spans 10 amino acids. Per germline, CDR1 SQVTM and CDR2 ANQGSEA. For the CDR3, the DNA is TGCAGCGTTACACAGACTGAAGCTTTCTTT. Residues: CSVTQTEAFF.

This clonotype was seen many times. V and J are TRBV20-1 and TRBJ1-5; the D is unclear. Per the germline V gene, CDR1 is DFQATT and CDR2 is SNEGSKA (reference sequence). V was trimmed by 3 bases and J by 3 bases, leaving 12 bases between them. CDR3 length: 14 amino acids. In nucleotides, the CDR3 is TGCAGTGCTAGTCTCGGCCCGTTCAATCAGCCCCAGCATTTT. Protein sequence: CSASLGPFNQPQHF.

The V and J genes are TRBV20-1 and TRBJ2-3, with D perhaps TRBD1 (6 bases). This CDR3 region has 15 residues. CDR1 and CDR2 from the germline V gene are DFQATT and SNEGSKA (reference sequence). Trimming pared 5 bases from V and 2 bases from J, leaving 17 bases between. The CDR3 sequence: CSAARTASYTDTQYF. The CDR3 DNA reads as TGCAGTGCTGCCAGGACAGCAAGTTACACAGATACGCAGTATTTT.

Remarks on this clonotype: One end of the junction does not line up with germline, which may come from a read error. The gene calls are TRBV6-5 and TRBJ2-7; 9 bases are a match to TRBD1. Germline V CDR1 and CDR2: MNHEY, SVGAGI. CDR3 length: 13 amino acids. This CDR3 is CASRGQGRHEQHF. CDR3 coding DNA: TGTGCCAGCAGGGGACAGGGTAGACACGAGCAGCACTTC.

DNA of the CDR3: TGTGCCAGCAGTCCCCAAGGACAGGCTTATAGCAATCAGCCCCAGCATTTT. Its translation is CASSPQGQAYSNQPQHF. This sequence joins TRBV27 and TRBJ1-5; 7 bases are a match to TRBD1. The CDR3 length is 17 residues. With V trimmed by 5 bases and J by 0 bases, 10 bases remained unmatched. In germline, CDR1 is MNHEY, CDR2 SMNVEV (reference sequence).

CDR3: CASNLRGDTDTQYF. For the CDR3, the DNA is TGCGCCAGCAACCTGCGGGGTGACACAGATACGCAGTATTTT. The rearrangement links TRBV5-1 to TRBJ2-3, with a tentative D call TRBD2 (6 bases). Trimming removed 6 bases from V and 2 bases from J, with 13 bases in between. This CDR3 spans 14 amino acids. CDR1 and CDR2 from the germline V gene are SGHRS and YFSETQ. Variable domain in full (rest from reference TRBV5-1 and TRBJ2-3): KAGVTQTPRYLIKTRGQQVTLSCSPISGHRSVSWYQQTPGQGLQFLFEYFSETQRNKGNFPGRFSGRQFSNSRSEMNVSTLELGDSALYLCASNLRGDTDTQYFGPGTRLTVL.

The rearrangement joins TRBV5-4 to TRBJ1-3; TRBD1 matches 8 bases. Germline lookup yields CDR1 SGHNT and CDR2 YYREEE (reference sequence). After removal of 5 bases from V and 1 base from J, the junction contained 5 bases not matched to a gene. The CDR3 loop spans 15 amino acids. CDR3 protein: CASSRDRLSGNTIYF. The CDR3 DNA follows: TGTGCCAGCAGTAGGGACAGGCTGTCTGGAAACACCATATATTTT.